This TCR beta chain originates from a study of blood T cell repertoires in COVID-19. Only a few counts were recorded for this clone. Libraries were prepared by immunoSEQ multiplex PCR; TCRdb keeps only in-frame clonotypes and omits some of them. The sample has 300,000 to 400,000 clones, approximately 86% seen once; the top ten hold 7.1%. CDR3 length: 14 amino acids. Germline V gene data show CDR1 as SGHAT and CDR2 as FQNNGV. Trimming shortened V by 5 bases and J by 4 bases, and 14 bases separated the two germline ends. The sequence came from a woman in her fifties or sixties with COVID-19, enrolled during active disease. The sample was peripheral blood. The chain is built from TRBV11-2 and TRBJ1-1; a possible D gene is TRBD1 (6 bases). The CDR3 DNA is TGTGCCAGCAGCCCCCGGGACATTCGCACTGAAGCTTTCTTT. Translation: CASSPRDIRTEAFF.